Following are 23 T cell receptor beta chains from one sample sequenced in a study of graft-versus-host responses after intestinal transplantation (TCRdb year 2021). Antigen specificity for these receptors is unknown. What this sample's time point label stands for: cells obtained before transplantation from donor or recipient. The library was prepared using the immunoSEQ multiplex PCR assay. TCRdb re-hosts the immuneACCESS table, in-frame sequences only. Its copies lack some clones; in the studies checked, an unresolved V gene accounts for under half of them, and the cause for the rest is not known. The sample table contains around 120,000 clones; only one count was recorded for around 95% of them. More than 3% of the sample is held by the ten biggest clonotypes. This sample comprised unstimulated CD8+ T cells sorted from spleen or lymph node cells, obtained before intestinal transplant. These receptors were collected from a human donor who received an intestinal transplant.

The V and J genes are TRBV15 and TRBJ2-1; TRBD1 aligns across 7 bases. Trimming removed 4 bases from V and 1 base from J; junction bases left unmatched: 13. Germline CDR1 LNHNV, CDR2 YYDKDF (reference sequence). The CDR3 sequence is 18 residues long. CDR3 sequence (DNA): TGTGCCACCAGCATTACCTTCTCCAGGGGGTCATCCTACAATGAGCAGTTCTTC. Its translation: CATSITFSRGSSYNEQFF.

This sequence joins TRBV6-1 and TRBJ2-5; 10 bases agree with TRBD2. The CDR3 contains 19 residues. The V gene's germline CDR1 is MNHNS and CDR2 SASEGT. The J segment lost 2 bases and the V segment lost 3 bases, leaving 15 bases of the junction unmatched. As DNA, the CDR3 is TGTGCCAGCAGTGAGCGGCTAGCGGGAGAGAATGGGCTTCAAGAGACCCAGTACTTC. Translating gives CASSERLAGENGLQETQYF.

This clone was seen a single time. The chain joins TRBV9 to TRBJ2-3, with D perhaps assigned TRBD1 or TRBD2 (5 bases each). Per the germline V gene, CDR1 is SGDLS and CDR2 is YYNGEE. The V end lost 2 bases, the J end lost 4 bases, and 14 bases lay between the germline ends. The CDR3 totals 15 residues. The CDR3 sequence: CASSVGGAAADTQYF. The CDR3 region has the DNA TGTGCCAGCAGCGTTGGGGGAGCGGCCGCAGATACGCAGTATTTT.

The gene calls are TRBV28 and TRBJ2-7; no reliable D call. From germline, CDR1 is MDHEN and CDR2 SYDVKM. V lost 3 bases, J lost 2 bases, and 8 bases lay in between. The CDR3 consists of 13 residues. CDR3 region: CASSLAETYEQYF. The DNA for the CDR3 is TGTGCCAGCAGTTTGGCAGAGACCTACGAGCAGTACTTC.

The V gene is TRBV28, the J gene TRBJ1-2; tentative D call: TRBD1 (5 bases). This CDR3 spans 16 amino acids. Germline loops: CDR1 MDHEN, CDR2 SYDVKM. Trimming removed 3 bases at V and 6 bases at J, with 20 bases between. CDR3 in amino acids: CASSFQKGLPQDGYTF. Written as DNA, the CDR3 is TGTGCCAGCAGTTTTCAAAAGGGACTGCCTCAGGATGGCTACACCTTC.

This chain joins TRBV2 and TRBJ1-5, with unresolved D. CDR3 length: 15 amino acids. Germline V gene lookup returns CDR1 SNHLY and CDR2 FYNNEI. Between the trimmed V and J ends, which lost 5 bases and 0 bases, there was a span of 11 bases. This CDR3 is CASSLGSHSNQPQHF. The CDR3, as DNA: TGTGCCAGCAGTTTAGGATCTCATAGCAATCAGCCCCAGCATTTT.

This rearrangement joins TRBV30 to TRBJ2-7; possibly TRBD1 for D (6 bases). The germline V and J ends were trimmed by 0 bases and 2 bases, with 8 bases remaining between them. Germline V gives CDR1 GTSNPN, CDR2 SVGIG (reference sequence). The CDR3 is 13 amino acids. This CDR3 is CAWSVDRTYEQYF. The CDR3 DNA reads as TGTGCCTGGAGTGTAGACAGGACCTACGAGCAGTACTTC. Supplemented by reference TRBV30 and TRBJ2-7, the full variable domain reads SQTIHQWPATLVQPVGSPLSLECTVEGTSNPNLYWYRQAAGRGLQLLFYSVGIGQISSEVPQNLSASRPQDRQFILSSKKLLLSDSGFYLCAWSVDRTYEQYFGPGTRLTVT.

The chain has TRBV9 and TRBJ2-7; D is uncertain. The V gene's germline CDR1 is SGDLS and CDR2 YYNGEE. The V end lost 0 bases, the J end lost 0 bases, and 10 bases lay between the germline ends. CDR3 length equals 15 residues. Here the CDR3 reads CASSVAPQSSYEQYF. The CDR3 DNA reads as TGTGCCAGCAGCGTAGCCCCCCAGAGCTCCTACGAGCAGTACTTC.

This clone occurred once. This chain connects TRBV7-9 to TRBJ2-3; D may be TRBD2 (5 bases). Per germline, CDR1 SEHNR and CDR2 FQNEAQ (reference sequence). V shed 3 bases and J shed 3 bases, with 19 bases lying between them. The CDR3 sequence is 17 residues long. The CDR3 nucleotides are TGTGCCAGCAGCTTGGGCGCAGCAGTTCCGGGGACAGATACGCAGTATTTT. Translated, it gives CASSLGAAVPGTDTQYF.

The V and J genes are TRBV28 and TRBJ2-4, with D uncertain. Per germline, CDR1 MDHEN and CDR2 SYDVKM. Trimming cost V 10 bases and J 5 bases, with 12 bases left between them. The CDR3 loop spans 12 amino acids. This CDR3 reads CAIEGRQNIQYF. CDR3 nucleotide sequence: TGTGCCATTGAAGGCAGGCAAAACATTCAGTACTTC.

The CDR3 region is CASSLTLNSYGYTF. The DNA for the CDR3 is TGTGCCAGCAGTTTGACCCTAAATAGCTATGGCTACACCTTC. The chain employs TRBV28 and TRBJ1-2; D remains ambiguous. The CDR3 runs 14 residues. Trimming cost V 3 bases and J 4 bases, with 12 bases left between them. Germline V gives CDR1 MDHEN, CDR2 SYDVKM.

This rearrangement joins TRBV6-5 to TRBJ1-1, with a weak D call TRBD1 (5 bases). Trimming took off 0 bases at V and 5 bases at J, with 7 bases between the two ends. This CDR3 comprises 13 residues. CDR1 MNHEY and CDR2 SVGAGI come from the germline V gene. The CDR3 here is CASSYSGLTEAFF. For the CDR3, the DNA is TGTGCCAGCAGTTACTCGGGACTGACTGAAGCTTTCTTT.

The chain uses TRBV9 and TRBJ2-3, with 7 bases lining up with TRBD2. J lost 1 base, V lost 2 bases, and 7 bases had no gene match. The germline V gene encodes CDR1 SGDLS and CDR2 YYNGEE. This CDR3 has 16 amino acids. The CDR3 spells CASSVSAGFRTDTQYF. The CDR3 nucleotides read TGTGCCAGCAGCGTTTCAGCGGGATTCCGCACAGATACGCAGTATTTT.

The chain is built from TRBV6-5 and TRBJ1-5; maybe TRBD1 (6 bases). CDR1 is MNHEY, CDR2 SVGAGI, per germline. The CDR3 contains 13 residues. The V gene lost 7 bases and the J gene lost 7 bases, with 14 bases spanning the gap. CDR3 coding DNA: TGTGCCAGCACCGAGGGGGTAGGACAGCCCCAGCATTTT. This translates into CASTEGVGQPQHF.

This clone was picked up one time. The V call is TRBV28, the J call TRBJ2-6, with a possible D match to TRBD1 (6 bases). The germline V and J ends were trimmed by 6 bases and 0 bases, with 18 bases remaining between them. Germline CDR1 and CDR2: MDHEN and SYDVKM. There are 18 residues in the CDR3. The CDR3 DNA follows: TGTGCCAGCAGGCCTTATGGGGACATTCCCTCTGGGGCCAACGTCCTGACTTTC. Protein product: CASRPYGDIPSGANVLTF.

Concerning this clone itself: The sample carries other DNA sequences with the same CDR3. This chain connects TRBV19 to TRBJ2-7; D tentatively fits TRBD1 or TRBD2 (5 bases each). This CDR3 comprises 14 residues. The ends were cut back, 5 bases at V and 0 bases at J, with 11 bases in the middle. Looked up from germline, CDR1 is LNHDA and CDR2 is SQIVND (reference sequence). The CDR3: CASSPGTGSYEQYF. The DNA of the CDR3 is TGTGCCAGTAGTCCAGGGACCGGCTCCTACGAGCAGTACTTC.

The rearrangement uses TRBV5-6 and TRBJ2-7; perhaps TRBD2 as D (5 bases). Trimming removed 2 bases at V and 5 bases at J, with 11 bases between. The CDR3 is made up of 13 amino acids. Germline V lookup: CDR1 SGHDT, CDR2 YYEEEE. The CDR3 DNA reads TGTGCCAGCAGCTTCGCGGGCTCGGACGAGCAGTACTTC. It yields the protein CASSFAGSDEQYF.

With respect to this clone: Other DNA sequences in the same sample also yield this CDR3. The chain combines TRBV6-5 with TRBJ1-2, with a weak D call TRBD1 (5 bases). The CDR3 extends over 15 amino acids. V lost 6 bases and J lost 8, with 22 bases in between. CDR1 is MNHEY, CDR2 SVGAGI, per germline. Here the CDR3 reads CASSIVGGVAEGYTF. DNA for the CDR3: TGTGCCAGCAGCATAGTGGGGGGGGTAGCTGAAGGCTACACCTTC.

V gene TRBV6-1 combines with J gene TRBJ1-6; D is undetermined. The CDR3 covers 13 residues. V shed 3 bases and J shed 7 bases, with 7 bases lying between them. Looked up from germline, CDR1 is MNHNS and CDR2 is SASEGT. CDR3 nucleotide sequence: TGTGCCAGCAGTGAGGGTGGGAATTCACCCCTCCACTTT. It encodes CASSEGGNSPLHF.

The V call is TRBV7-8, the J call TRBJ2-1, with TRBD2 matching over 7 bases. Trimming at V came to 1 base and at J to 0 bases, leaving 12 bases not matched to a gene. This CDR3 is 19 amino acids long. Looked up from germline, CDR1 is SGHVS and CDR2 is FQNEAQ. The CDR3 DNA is TGTGCCAGCAGCTTAGGCAAGGCGGGAGCAATCAGCTCCTACAATGAGCAGTTCTTC. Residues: CASSLGKAGAISSYNEQFF.

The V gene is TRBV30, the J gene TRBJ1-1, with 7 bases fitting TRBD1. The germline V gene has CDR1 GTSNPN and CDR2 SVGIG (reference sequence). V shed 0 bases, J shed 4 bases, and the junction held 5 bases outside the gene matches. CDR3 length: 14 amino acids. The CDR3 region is CAWSVAGGSTEAFF. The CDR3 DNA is TGTGCCTGGAGTGTAGCAGGGGGGAGCACTGAAGCTTTCTTT.

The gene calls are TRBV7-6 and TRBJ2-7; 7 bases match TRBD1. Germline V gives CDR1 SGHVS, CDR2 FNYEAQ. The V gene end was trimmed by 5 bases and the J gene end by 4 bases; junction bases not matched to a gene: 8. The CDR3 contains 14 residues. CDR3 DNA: TGTGCCAGCAGCCTGGGGGACAGTGAATACGAGCAGTACTTC. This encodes CASSLGDSEYEQYF.

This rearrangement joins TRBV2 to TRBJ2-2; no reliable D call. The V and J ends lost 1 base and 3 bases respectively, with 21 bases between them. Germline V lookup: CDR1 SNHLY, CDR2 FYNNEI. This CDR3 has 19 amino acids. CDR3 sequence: CASSEGFSPIIIYTGELFF. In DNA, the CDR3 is TGTGCCAGCAGTGAAGGTTTTAGCCCCATCATAATATACACCGGGGAGCTGTTTTTT.